This T cell receptor beta chain came from a study of cytomegalovirus exposure and HLA in healthy donors. Study background: In terms of ancestry, the Caucasian-associated cluster contained around four fifths of the roughly 400 genotyped donors.

The PCR contained 60 Vbeta and 13 Jbeta primers. TCRdb's table, derived via immunoSEQ multiplex PCR, lists solely in-frame clones and lacks some. The table shows 100,000 to 150,000 clones, with 8.9% occurring only once. Of note for this clone: The antigen is unknown.

Unrecorded immune exposures were likely, despite nominal health at sampling. Whole-study results and caveats: Later findings reportedly placed an Asian-associated ancestry cluster below the approximately 670-donor mean for N-insertions. Further analysis, carried out later, found HLA-associated TCR beta chains more clonally expanded than equally common other chains.

Between the trimmed V and J ends, which lost 5 bases and 0 bases, there was a span of 13 bases. The CDR3 has 15 amino acids. Germline V CDR1 and CDR2: SGHTA, FQGTGA. The receptor was isolated from a middle-aged woman in good health and CMV-seropositive. Material for sequencing was PBMCs. The V call is TRBV7-3, the J call TRBJ2-5, with D perhaps TRBD2 (7 bases). CDR3 loop: CASSLRGGYQETQYF. The CDR3 region has the DNA TGTGCCAGCAGCCTTAGGGGGGGGTACCAAGAGACCCAGTACTTC.